This entry concerns a single TCR beta chain. Its target is unknown. The CDR3 covers 16 residues. Germline CDR1 MGHRA, CDR2 YSYEKL. Trimming removed 0 bases at V and 2 bases at J, with 14 bases between. Positively selected for CCR7, the CD45RO-negative cells used as naive CD8 cells excluded terminally differentiated effector memory CD45RA+ cells. This entry belongs to a study of shared clonotypes between healthy human individuals. For the study at large: CD4 naive and memory got three plates each, CD8 naive two, CD8 memory one.

Study-level findings and limits: The rarefaction results pointed to incomplete sorted-subset sequencing despite large depth. Naive subsets generally exceeded memory subsets in estimated richness.

TCRdb's copy holds only in-frame clones and misses some; the assay was immunoSEQ multiplex PCR. In the table there are roughly 650,000 clones, about 95% of which are singletons. The chain uses TRBV4-1 and TRBJ2-7; D is possibly TRBD1 or TRBD2 (5 bases each). The receptor comes from a woman aged 25-40 years in good health. Sequencing was done on a sample of naive CD8+ T cells sorted from blood. The CDR3 DNA follows: TGCGCCAGCAGCCAAGAGAGAGTCCAGGGAGCCTACGAGCAGTACTTC. It translates to CASSQERVQGAYEQYF.